This entry concerns a single T cell receptor beta chain. Its antigen remains unknown. Noted treatment: some 20 received Ad26.COV2.S at low or high dose, single or two shots; about 5 received placebo; per-sample allocation not given. Sampling took place 63 days after the first vaccine or placebo injection. Unmatched junction bases numbered 8, after V lost 5 bases and J lost 3 bases. This CDR3 contains 16 residues. Germline V gives CDR1 SGHTA, CDR2 FQGTGA. Here immunoSEQ multiplex PCR was the method, and the copy in TCRdb shows in-frame clones only, minus some. The sample consists of about 260,000 clones, roughly nine tenths of them appearing once. These data are taken from a study of Ad26.COV2.S vaccination and SARS-CoV-2 variants. Study findings and constraints: It was vaccine recipients, not placebo recipients, who had the higher spike-specific TCR breadth.

Sequencing used peripheral blood, obtained in a trial of Ad26.COV2.S vaccine versus placebo. The sequence was collected from a person aged 18 to 59 who received the Ad26.COV2.S COVID-19 vaccine or a placebo. J is TRBJ2-2 and V is TRBV7-3; 8 nucleotides match TRBD1. The CDR3 reads CASSPPGGRDTGELFF. The CDR3 DNA is TGTGCCAGCAGCCCTCCAGGGGGCAGGGACACCGGGGAGCTGTTTTTT. Filled out from reference TRBV7-3 and TRBJ2-2, the complete variable domain reads GAGVSQTPSNKVTEKGKYVELRCDPISGHTALYWYRQSLGQGPEFLIYFQGTGAADDSGLPNDRFFAVRPEGSVSTLKIQRTERGDSAVYLCASSPPGGRDTGELFFGEGSRLTVL.